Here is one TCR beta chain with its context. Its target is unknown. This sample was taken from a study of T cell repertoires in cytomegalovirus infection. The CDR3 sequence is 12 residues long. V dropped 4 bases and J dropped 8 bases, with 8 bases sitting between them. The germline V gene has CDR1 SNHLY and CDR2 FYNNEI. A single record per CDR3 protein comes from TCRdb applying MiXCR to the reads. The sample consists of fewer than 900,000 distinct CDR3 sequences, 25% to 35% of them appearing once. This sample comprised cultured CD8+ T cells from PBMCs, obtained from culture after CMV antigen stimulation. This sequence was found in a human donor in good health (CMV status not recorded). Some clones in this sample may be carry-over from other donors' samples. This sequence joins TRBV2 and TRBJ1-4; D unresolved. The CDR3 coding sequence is TGTGCCAGCAGTGGTCTGGGAGAAAAACTGTTTTTT. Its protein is CASSGLGEKLFF.